Included here is one T cell receptor beta chain sequence, with context. Antigen: not known. The sample is drawn from a study of beta chain features in type 1 diabetes. Regarding the study as a whole: Sequencing used cDNA, and cells with high TCR expression could therefore be over-represented.

Reverse transcription of all isolated RNA meant that expressed TCRB transcripts were sequenced. TCRdb's copy holds only in-frame clones and misses some; the assay was immunoSEQ multiplex PCR. This repertoire shows almost 350,000 clones, 15% to 20% found once; its top ten account for around 0.04%. Per donor, one heparinised blood draw averaged roughly 110 mL. This sequence was found in a young woman in good health. Sequenced sample: naive CD4+ T cells from blood.

CDR3 coding DNA: TGTGCCAGCAGCCCCCCCGGCTCTGGGGCCAACGTCCTGACTTTC. Its translation is CASSPPGSGANVLTF. The chain couples TRBV14 to TRBJ2-6; D ambiguous. Germline CDR1 is SGHDN and CDR2 is FVKESK. Trimming cost V 4 bases and J 0 bases, with 7 bases left between them. The CDR3 sequence is 15 residues long.